These T cell receptor beta chains were read from a single sample in a study of shared clonotypes between healthy human individuals. Libraries were prepared by immunoSEQ multiplex PCR; TCRdb keeps only in-frame clonotypes and omits some of them. In the table there are 950,000 to 1,200,000 clones, 70% to 85% of which are singletons. The sequencing input was memory CD4+ T cells from PBMCs. These receptors were obtained from a man aged 18 to 29 in good health. Some clones in this sample may be carry-over from other donors' samples. CDR3s include the opening cysteine and the closing phenylalanine or tryptophan. Each record gives: clone size, D gene, V gene, J gene, CDR3 protein, CDR3 DNA. D genes are given only for firm matches. Clone size is shown for a subset of rows, as once, few, many or a class of expanded clone.

NA	NA	TRBV11-1	TRBJ2-5	CASTNSDGQETQYF	TGTGCCAGCACCAATTCGGACGGTCAAGAGACCCAGTACTTC
NA	TRBD1	TRBV9	TRBJ1-2	CASSVEAGGHNYGYTF	TGTGCCAGCAGCGTAGAGGCAGGGGGCCATAACTATGGCTACACCTTC
NA	NA	TRBV2	TRBJ1-2	CASSPRSNYGYTF	TGTGCCAGCAGCCCCAGATCTAACTATGGCTACACCTTC
NA	TRBD2	TRBV6-5	TRBJ2-1	CASSWTSGRGHEQFF	TGTGCCAGCAGTTGGACTAGCGGGAGAGGGCATGAGCAGTTCTTC
once	TRBD1	TRBV9	TRBJ1-4	CASSVETGVREKLFF	TGTGCCAGCAGCGTAGAGACAGGGGTACGAGAAAAACTGTTTTTT
once	NA	TRBV28	TRBJ1-3	CASREGNTIYF	TGTGCCAGCAGGGAGGGAAACACCATATATTTT
NA	TRBD2	TRBV5-1	TRBJ2-7	CASSPGAGGLSEQYF	TGCGCCAGCAGCCCCGGCGCGGGAGGATTGTCCGAGCAGTACTTC
NA	NA	TRBV5-1	TRBJ2-7	CARLGGYEQYF	TGCGCCCGCCTGGGGGGATACGAGCAGTACTTC
NA	NA	TRBV10-3	TRBJ2-5	CATSPAQETQYF	TGTGCCACCAGTCCAGCTCAAGAGACCCAGTACTTC
NA	TRBD1	TRBV7-8	TRBJ1-4	CASSLGQTGEGEKLFF	TGTGCCAGCAGCTTAGGTCAAACAGGGGAGGGAGAAAAACTGTTTTTT
NA	TRBD1	TRBV27	TRBJ1-5	CASSPLGTGGKTSNQPQHF	TGTGCCAGCAGTCCCCTCGGGACAGGGGGGAAAACTAGCAATCAGCCCCAGCATTTT
few	NA	TRBV5-1	TRBJ1-4	CASSPVGRANEKLFF	TGCGCCAGCAGCCCCGTGGGGAGGGCAAATGAAAAACTGTTTTTT
NA	NA	TRBV7-2	TRBJ1-4	CASSLGGGMDEKLFF	TGTGCCAGCAGCTTAGGTGGGGGGATGGATGAAAAACTGTTTTTT
once	NA	TRBV27	TRBJ2-1	CASSLMWTGGEQFF	TGTGCCAGCAGTTTAATGTGGACGGGCGGGGAGCAGTTCTTC
NA	NA	TRBV5-6	TRBJ1-5	CASSRDGKMNQPQHF	TGTGCCAGCAGCCGGGACGGGAAGATGAATCAGCCCCAGCATTTT
NA	NA	TRBV29-1	TRBJ2-7	CSVVKGEGHEQYF	TGCAGCGTTGTCAAGGGGGAGGGTCACGAGCAGTACTTC
NA	NA	TRBV28	TRBJ1-1	CASCPPKMVGAFF	TGTGCCAGCTGTCCGCCTAAAATGGTGGGCGCTTTCTTT
few	NA	TRBV7-2	TRBJ1-5	CASSLADRSHQPQHF	TGTGCCAGCAGCCTAGCAGACAGGAGTCATCAGCCCCAGCATTTT